Sequencing of this T cell receptor beta chain was carried out in a study of T-cell reconstitution after alpha-beta-depleted transplantation in children. This clonotype was counted many times. The germline gives CDR1 SGHTA, CDR2 FQGNSA. The CDR3 is 15 residues long. Trimming at V came to 5 bases and at J to 4 bases, leaving 10 bases not matched to a gene. During its preparation, the TCRbeta library received unique molecular identifiers. From the PCR reads, TCRdb called clonotypes with MiXCR, one entry per CDR3 protein. The table lists nearly 250,000 distinct CDR3 sequences, 7.5% to 9.5% of them singletons.

Sequences were derived from PBMCs, mostly from graft donor cells, sampled 180 days after TCRalphabeta/CD19-depleted stem cell transplant. This sequence was found in a male patient aged 10 to 17 who had a stem cell transplant for acute lymphoblastic leukemia, so the T cells may come from the graft donor. The chain couples TRBV7-2 to TRBJ1-2; TRBD1 matches 7 bases. The CDR3 is CASSRDTSGGYGYTF. CDR3 nucleotide sequence: TGTGCCAGCAGCCGGGACACCTCAGGGGGCTATGGCTACACCTTC.